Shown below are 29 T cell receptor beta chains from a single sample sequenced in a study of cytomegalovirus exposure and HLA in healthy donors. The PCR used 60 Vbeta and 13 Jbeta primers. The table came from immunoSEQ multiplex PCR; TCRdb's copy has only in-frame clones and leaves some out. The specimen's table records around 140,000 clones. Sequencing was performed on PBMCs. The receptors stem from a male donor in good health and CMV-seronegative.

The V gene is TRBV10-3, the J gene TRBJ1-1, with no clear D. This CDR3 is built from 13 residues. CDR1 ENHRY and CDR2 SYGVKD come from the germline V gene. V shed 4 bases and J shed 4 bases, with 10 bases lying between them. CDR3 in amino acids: CAISGGAPTEAFF. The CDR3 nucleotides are TGTGCCATCAGTGGAGGAGCCCCCACTGAAGCTTTCTTT.

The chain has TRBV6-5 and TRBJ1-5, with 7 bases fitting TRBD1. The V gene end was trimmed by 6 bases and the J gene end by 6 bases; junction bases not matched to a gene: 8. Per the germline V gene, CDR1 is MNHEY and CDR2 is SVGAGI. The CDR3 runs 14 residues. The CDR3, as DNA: TGTGCCAGCAGAATTCAACAGGGGTTTCAGCCCCAGCATTTT. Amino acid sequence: CASRIQQGFQPQHF.

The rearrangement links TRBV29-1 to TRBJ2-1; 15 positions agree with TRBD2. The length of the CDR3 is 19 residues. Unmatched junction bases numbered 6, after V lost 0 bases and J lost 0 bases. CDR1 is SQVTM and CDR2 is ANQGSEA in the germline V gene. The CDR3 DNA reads TGCAGCGTTGAAGATCGGGGGACTAGCGGGGGGAGCTCCTACAATGAGCAGTTCTTC. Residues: CSVEDRGTSGGSSYNEQFF.

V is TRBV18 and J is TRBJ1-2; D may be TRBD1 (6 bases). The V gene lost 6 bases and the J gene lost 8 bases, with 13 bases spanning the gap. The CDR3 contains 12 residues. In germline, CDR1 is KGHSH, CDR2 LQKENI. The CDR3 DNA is TGTGCCAGCTCTCGACAGGACGGGGGCTACACCTTC. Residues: CASSRQDGGYTF.

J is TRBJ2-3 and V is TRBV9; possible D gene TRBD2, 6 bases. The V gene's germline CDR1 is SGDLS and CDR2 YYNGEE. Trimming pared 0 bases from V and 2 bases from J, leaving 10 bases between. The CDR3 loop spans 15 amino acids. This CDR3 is CASSVGGEITDTQYF. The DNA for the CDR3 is TGTGCCAGCAGCGTAGGGGGGGAGATCACAGATACGCAGTATTTT.

CDR3 in amino acids: CASSLVLAKNIQYF. DNA for the CDR3: TGTGCCAGCAGTTTAGTTCTAGCCAAAAACATTCAGTACTTC. The genes are TRBV28 and TRBJ2-4; D ambiguous. CDR3 length equals 14 residues. Trimming cost V 2 bases and J 0 bases, with 5 bases left between them. Germline CDR1 reads MDHEN; CDR2 reads SYDVKM.

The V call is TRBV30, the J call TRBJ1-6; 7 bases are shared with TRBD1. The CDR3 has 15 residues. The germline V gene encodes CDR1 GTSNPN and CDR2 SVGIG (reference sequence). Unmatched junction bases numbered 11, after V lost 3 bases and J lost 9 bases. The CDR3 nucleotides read TGTGCCTGGAGCTCAGGGGGAAGGGATATTTCACCCCTCCACTTT. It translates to CAWSSGGRDISPLHF.

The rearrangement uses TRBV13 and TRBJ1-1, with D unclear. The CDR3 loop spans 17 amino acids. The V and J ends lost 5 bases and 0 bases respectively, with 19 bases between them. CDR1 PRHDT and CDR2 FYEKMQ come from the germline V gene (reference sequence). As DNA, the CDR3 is TGTGCCAGCAGCCTTACCAGTGTCAATCAGTTGAACACTGAAGCTTTCTTT. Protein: CASSLTSVNQLNTEAFF.

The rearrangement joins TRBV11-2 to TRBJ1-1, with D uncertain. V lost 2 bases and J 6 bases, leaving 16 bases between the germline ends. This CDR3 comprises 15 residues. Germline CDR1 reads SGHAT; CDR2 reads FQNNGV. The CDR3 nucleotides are TGTGCCAGCAGCTTACTGGGCACAGCTTCCCCTGAAGCTTTCTTT. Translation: CASSLLGTASPEAFF.

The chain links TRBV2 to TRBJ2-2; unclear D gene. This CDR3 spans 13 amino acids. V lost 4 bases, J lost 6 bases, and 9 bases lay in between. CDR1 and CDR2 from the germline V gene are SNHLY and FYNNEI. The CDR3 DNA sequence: TGTGCCAGCAGTGCGGTTCGTGCCGGGGAGCTGTTTTTT. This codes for CASSAVRAGELFF.

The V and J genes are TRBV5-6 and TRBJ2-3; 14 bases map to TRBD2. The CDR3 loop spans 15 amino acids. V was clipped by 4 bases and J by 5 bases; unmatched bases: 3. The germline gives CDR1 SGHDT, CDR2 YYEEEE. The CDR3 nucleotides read TGTGCCAGCAGCGTCGGACTAGCGGGAGGAGATACGCAGTATTTT. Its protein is CASSVGLAGGDTQYF.

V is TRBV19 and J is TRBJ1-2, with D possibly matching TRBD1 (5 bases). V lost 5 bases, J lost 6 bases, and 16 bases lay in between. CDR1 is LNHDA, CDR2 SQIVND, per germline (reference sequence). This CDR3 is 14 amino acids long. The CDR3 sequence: CASSVASGKDGYTF. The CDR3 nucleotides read TGTGCCAGTAGTGTCGCCTCAGGGAAGGATGGCTACACCTTC.

CDR3 sequence (DNA): TGTGCCACCGCGGGGGGAGTGAACACTGAAGCTTTCTTT. It yields the protein CATAGGVNTEAFF. The rearrangement uses TRBV5-6 and TRBJ1-1; D possibly corresponds to TRBD1 (5 bases). Germline lookup yields CDR1 SGHDT and CDR2 YYEEEE. V was trimmed by 9 bases and J by 0 bases, leaving 12 bases between them. The CDR3 totals 13 residues.

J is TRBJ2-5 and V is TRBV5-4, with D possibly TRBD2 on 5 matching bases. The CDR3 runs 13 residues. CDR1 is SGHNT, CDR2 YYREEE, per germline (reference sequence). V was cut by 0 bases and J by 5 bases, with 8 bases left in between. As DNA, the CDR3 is TGTGCCAGCAGCTTGGCGGGCGGGGAGACCCAGTACTTC. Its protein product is CASSLAGGETQYF.

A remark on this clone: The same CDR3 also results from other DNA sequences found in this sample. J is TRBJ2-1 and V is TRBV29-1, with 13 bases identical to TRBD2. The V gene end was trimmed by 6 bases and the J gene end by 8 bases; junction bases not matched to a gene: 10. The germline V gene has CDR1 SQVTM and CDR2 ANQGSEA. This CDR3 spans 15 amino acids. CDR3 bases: TGCAGCGTCGATTTACTAGCGGGAGGGGGGCATGAGCAGTTCTTC. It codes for CSVDLLAGGGHEQFF.

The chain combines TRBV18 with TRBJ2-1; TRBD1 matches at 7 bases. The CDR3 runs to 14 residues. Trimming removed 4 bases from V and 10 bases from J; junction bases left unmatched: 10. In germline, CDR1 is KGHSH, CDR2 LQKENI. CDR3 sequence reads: CASSRDRAWREQFF. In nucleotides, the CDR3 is TGTGCCAGCTCACGCGACAGGGCATGGCGGGAGCAGTTCTTC.

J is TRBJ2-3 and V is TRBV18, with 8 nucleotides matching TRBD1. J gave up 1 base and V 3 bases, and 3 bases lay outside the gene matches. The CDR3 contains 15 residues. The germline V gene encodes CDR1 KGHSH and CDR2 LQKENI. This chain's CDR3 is CASSPKTGGTDTQYF. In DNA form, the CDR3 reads TGTGCCAGCTCACCTAAGACAGGGGGCACAGATACGCAGTATTTT. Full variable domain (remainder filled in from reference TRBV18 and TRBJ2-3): NAGVMQNPRHLVRRRGQEARLRCSPMKGHSHVYWYRQLPEEGLKFMVYLQKENIIDESGMPKERFSAEFPKEGPSILRIQQVVRGDSAAYFCASSPKTGGTDTQYFGPGTRLTVL.

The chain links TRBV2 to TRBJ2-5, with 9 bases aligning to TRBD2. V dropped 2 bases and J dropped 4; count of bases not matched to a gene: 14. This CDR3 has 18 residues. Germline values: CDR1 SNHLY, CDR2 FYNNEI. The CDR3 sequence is CASSELEGASGEVETQYF. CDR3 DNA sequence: TGTGCCAGCAGTGAACTGGAAGGGGCTAGCGGGGAGGTAGAGACCCAGTACTTC.

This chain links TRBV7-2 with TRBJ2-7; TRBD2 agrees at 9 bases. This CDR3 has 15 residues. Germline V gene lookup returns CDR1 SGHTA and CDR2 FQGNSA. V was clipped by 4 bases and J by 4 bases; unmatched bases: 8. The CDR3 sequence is CASSSTGTSYYEQYF. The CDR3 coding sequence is TGTGCCAGCAGCTCAACCGGGACTAGCTATTACGAGCAGTACTTC. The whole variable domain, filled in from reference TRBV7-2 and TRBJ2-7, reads GAGVSQSPSNKVTEKGKDVELRCDPISGHTALYWYRQSLGQGLEFLIYFQGNSAPDKSGLPSDRFSAERTGGSVSTLTIQRTQQEDSAVYLCASSSTGTSYYEQYFGPGTRLTVT.

CDR3 nucleotides: TGTGCCAGCAGCCTTATGTTCGGGGCCAACGTCCTGACTTTC. Translation: CASSLMFGANVLTF. The chain recombines TRBV28 with TRBJ2-6; D is unclear. The CDR3 extends over 14 amino acids. Trimming pared 6 bases from V and 4 bases from J, leaving 10 bases between. Germline V gene lookup returns CDR1 MDHEN and CDR2 SYDVKM.

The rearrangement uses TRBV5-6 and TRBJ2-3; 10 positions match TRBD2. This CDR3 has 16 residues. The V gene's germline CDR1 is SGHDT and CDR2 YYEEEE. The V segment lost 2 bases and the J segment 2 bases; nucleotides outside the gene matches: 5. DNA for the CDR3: TGTGCCAGCAGCTTTGAGACTAGCGGGCCCACAGATACGCAGTATTTT. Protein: CASSFETSGPTDTQYF.

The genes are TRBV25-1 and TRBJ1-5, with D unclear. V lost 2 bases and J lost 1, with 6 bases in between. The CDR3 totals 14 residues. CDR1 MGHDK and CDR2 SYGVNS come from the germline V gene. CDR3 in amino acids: CASSEGKSNQPQHF. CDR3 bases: TGTGCCAGCAGTGAAGGCAAGAGCAATCAGCCCCAGCATTTT.

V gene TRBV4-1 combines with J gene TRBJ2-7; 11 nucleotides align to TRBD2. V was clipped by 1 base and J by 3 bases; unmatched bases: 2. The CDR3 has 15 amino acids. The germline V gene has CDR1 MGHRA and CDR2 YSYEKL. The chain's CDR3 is CASSQALAGGYEQYF. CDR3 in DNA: TGCGCCAGCAGCCAAGCCCTAGCGGGGGGCTACGAGCAGTACTTC.

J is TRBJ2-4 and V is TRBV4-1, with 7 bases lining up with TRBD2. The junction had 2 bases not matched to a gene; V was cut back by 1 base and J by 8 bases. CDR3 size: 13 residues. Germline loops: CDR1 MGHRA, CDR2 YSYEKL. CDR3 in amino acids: CASSQGGRDIQYF. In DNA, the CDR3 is TGCGCCAGCAGCCAAGGGGGGAGGGACATTCAGTACTTC.

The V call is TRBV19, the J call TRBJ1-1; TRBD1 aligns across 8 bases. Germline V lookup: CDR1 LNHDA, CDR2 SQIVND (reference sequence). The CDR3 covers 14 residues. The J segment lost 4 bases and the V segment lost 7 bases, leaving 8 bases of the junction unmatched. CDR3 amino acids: CASIPQGGSTEAFF. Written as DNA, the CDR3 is TGTGCCAGTATTCCACAGGGGGGTAGCACTGAAGCTTTCTTT.

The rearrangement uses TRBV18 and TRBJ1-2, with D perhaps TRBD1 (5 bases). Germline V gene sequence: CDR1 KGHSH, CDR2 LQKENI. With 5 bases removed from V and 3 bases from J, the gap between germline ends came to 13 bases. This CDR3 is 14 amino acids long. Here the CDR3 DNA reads TGTGCCAGCTCAGCCCCCGGAGGGGACTATGGCTACACCTTC. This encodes CASSAPGGDYGYTF.

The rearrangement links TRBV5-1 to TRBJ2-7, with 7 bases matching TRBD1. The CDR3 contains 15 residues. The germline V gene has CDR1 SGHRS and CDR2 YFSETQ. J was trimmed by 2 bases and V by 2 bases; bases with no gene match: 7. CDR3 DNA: TGCGCCAGCAGCTTCAGGACCCAGGGGGCCTACGAGCAGTACTTC. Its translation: CASSFRTQGAYEQYF.

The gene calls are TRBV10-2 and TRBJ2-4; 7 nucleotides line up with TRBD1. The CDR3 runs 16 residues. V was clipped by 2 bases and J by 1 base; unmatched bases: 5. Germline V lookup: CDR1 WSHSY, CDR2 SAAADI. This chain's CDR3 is CASSEKGGAAKNIQYF. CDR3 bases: TGCGCCAGCAGTGAGAAAGGGGGCGCTGCCAAAAACATTCAGTACTTC.

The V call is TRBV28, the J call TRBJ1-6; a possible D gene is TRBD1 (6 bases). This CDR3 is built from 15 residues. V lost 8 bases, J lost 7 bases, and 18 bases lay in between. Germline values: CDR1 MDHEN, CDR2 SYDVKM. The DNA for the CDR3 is TGTGCCAGCGATCCACGAGGGGGTAGGAATTCACCCCTCCACTTT. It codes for CASDPRGGRNSPLHF.